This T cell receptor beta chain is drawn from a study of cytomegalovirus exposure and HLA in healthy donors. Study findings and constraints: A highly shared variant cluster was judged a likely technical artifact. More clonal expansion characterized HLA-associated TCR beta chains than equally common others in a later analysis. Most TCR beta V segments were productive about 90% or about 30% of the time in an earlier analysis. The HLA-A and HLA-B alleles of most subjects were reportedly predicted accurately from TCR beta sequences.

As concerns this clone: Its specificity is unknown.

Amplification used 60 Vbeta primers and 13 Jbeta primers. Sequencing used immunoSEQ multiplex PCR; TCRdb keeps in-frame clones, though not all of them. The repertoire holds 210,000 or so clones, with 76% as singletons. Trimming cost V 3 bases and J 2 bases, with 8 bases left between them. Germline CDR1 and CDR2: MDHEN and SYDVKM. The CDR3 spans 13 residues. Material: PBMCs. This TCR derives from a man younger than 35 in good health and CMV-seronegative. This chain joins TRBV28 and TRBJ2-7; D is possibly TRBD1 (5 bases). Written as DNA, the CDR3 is TGTGCCAGCAGTTTTCAGGGTGCCTACGAGCAGTACTTC. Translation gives CASSFQGAYEQYF.